The clone carrying this T cell receptor beta chain was seen only a few times. Its target is unknown. This entry comes from a study of T cells in Graves' hyperthyroidism and ophthalmopathy. Findings and caveats of the study: Most thyroid-expanded clonotypes above 0.001 were also found in blood. Stable hyperthyroidism and ophthalmopathy were separated using 13 V-J signatures.

The CDR3 has 14 residues. V dropped 6 bases and J dropped 7 bases, with 15 bases sitting between them. RNA transcripts provided the source from which TCR beta CDR3 regions were amplified. In the first-round RT-PCR of the TCR CDR3, the HTBI primer set was used. TCRdb fed the multiplex PCR reads into MiXCR, producing one record per CDR3 protein. The data hold 490,000 or so distinct CDR3 sequences, with 40% to 50% observed a single time. Sample: peripheral blood or thyroid tissue (not recorded which). The TCR sequence derives from an adult woman with Graves' disease, either hyperthyroidism or ophthalmopathy (not recorded which). The gene calls are TRBV12-3 or TRBV12-4 and TRBJ1-4; D remains unclear. The CDR3 nucleotides read TGTGCCAGCAGGCGCCGGCAGCCTGGTGAAAAACTGTTTTTT. It is translated as CASRRRQPGEKLFF.